This T cell receptor (beta chain) was captured in a study of blood T cell repertoires in COVID-19. The data were produced by immunoSEQ multiplex PCR, yet TCRdb's version contains in-frame clones alone and is incomplete. The sample contains approximately 140,000 clones, around four fifths of which appear only once. J gave up 3 bases and V 5 bases, and 4 bases lay outside the gene matches. Germline V gene data show CDR1 as SGHNT and CDR2 as YENEEA. The CDR3 covers 15 residues. This rearrangement joins TRBV11-3 to TRBJ2-1, with 10 bases aligning to TRBD2. This TCR came from a woman in her forties or fifties with acute COVID-19. The sample taken for sequencing was PBMCs or T cells enriched from blood (not recorded which). The CDR3 coding sequence is TGTGCCAGCAGCCCGAGCGGGGGGGGCTACAATGAGCAGTTCTTC. Its translation: CASSPSGGGYNEQFF.